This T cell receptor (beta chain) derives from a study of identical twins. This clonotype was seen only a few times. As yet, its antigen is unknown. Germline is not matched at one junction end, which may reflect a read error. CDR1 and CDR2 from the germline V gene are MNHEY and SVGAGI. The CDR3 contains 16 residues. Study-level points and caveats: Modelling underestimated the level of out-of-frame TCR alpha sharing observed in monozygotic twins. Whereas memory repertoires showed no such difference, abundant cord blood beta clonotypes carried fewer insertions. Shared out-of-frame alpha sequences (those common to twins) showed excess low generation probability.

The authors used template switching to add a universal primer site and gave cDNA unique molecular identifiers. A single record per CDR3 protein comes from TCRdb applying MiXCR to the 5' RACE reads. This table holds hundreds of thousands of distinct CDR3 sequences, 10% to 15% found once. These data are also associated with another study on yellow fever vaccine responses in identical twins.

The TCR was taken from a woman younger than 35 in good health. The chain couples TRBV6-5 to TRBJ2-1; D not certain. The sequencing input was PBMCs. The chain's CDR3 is CASSYFFADAYNEQFF. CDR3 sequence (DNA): TGTGCCAGCAGCTACTTCTTTGCGGATGCCTACAATGAGCAGTTCTTC.